What follows are 25 T cell receptor beta chains derived from one specimen sequenced in a study of blood T cells in healthy people across ages. It was with a sample-barcoded 5' primer and a J-beta primer mix that a second PCR of roughly 6 to 11 cycles was run. TCRdb independently ran MiXCR on the 5' RACE reads; one entry per CDR3 protein. Of about 970,000 distinct CDR3 sequences in the sample, about 51% were seen once. Sequenced material: blood. These receptors came from an older woman in good health.

This clonotype has just a few counts. The chain combines TRBV29-1 with TRBJ2-7, with a tentative D call TRBD2 (6 bases). Germline values: CDR1 SQVTM, CDR2 ANQGSEA. Trimming took 8 bases from V and 4 from J, leaving 21 bases between them. The CDR3 covers 14 residues. CDR3 region: CSFFGGAGGYEQYF. CDR3 nucleotide sequence: TGCAGCTTTTTTGGCGGGGCTGGGGGTTACGAGCAGTACTTC.

The V call is TRBV10-3, the J call TRBJ2-5; perhaps TRBD1 as D (6 bases). The tail of the sequence fits TRBJ2-7 better, so the J call may be wrong. This CDR3 comprises 13 residues. Germline CDR1 is ENHRY and CDR2 is SYGVKD. The CDR3 DNA follows: TGTGCCATCAGTGTAGCAGGGGCGGACGAGCAGTACTTC. Its translation: CAISVAGADEQYF.

The V call is TRBV5-1, the J call TRBJ1-2; possibly TRBD1 for D (6 bases). V lost 4 bases to trimming and J lost 8 bases, with 18 bases between them. This CDR3 is built from 14 residues. Germline V gene lookup returns CDR1 SGHRS and CDR2 YFSETQ. In nucleotides, the CDR3 is TGCGCCAGCAGCCCGGTGGGGGGCGATAAGGGCTACACCTTC. Its translation: CASSPVGGDKGYTF.

V gene TRBV10-2 combines with J gene TRBJ2-5, with 9 bases lining up with TRBD1. The J call is doubtful: the DNA matches TRBJ2-1 better. CDR3 length: 18 residues. The germline V gene encodes CDR1 WSHSY and CDR2 SAAADI. The CDR3 DNA is TGCGCCAGCAGTGAGTGGGGGACAGGGAGAGGAGTCCAAGAGACCCAGTTCTTC. Its translation: CASSEWGTGRGVQETQFF.

In its sample, this clonotype was seen a few times. V usage is TRBV9 and J usage is TRBJ2-3; D gene ambiguous. Per germline, CDR1 SGDLS and CDR2 YYNGEE. V was shortened by 1 base and J by 6 bases, with 18 bases between the two germline ends. The CDR3 runs 16 residues. CDR3 region: CASSVTVTLPRDTQYF. DNA of the CDR3: TGTGCCAGCAGCGTAACTGTGACCCTACCGAGGGATACGCAGTATTTT. Filled out from reference TRBV9 and TRBJ2-3, the complete variable domain reads DSGVTQTPKHLITATGQRVTLRCSPRSGDLSVYWYQQSLDQGLQFLIQYYNGEERAKGNILERFSAQQFPDLHSELNLSSLELGDSALYFCASSVTVTLPRDTQYFGPGTRLTVL.

The J gene is TRBJ2-5, the V gene TRBV6-6; 7 positions match TRBD2. The CDR3 sequence is 14 residues long. The germline V gene encodes CDR1 MNHNY and CDR2 SVGAGI (reference sequence). Trimming removed 7 bases from V and 1 base from J; junction bases left unmatched: 6. The CDR3 DNA reads TGTGCCAGCAAAAAACGCGGGAGCCAAGAGACCCAGTACTTC. It encodes CASKKRGSQETQYF.

The chain has TRBV4-3 and TRBJ2-3, with D possibly matching TRBD2 (7 bases). The germline V and J ends were trimmed by 1 base and 5 bases, with 13 bases remaining between them. Per the germline V gene, CDR1 is LGHNA and CDR2 is YSLEER. The CDR3 is 15 amino acids. The CDR3 coding sequence is TGCGCCAGCAGCCAAGGGCGGGGGCCCGTAGATACGCAGTATTTT. As protein: CASSQGRGPVDTQYF.

There are a few counts of this clonotype. The rearrangement uses TRBV6-6 and TRBJ2-2; TRBD2 matches 11 bases. The CDR3 loop spans 17 amino acids. CDR1 MNHNY and CDR2 SVGAGI come from the germline V gene (reference sequence). V shed 4 bases and J 4 bases; nucleotides not matched to a gene: 8. The CDR3 bases are TGTGCCAGCAGTTCGCGACTAGCGGGACGGGGCACCGGGGAGCTGTTTTTT. Protein sequence: CASSSRLAGRGTGELFF.

This sequence joins TRBV4-1 and TRBJ2-7, with 10 nucleotides matching TRBD2. From germline, CDR1 is MGHRA and CDR2 YSYEKL. V shed 3 bases and J 7 bases; nucleotides not matched to a gene: 3. The CDR3 consists of 13 residues. The CDR3 DNA follows: TGCGCCAGCAGCCATCAACTAGCGGGAGAGCAGTACTTC. Translation gives CASSHQLAGEQYF.

The chain recombines TRBV4-3 with TRBJ2-5, with D perhaps TRBD1 or TRBD2 (6 bases each). The CDR3 is 17 residues long. In germline, CDR1 is LGHNA, CDR2 YSLEER. The germline V and J ends were trimmed by 0 bases and 2 bases, with 16 bases remaining between them. The CDR3 nucleotides are TGCGCCAGCAGCCAAGAGTCGGGGGCCTGGGGACAAGAGACCCAGTACTTC. This gives the protein CASSQESGAWGQETQYF.

The rearrangement links TRBV20-1 to TRBJ2-5; TRBD1 matches 9 bases. Matching the DNA end better, TRBJ2-7 makes the J call doubtful. Per the germline V gene, CDR1 is DFQATT and CDR2 is SNEGSKA (reference sequence). This CDR3 is 14 amino acids long. The CDR3 loop is CSARSGTGSPEQYF. CDR3 sequence (DNA): TGCAGTGCGCGATCGGGGACAGGGAGTCCCGAGCAGTACTTC.

The rearrangement links TRBV6-1 to TRBJ2-1; 12 bases fit TRBD2. The CDR3 sequence is 16 residues long. From germline, CDR1 is MNHNS and CDR2 SASEGT. The V gene end was trimmed by 0 bases and the J gene end by 9 bases; junction bases not matched to a gene: 6. The CDR3 coding sequence is TGTGCCAGCAGTGAAGCGCTGGCTAGCGGGAGGGCTGAGCAGTTCTTC. This encodes CASSEALASGRAEQFF.

This clonotype was seen a handful of times. The CDR3 loop is CASSPAYSGRADNEQFF. DNA of the CDR3: TGCGCCAGCAGCCCGGCCTATAGCGGGAGGGCCGACAATGAGCAGTTCTTC. The chain has TRBV4-3 and TRBJ2-1; 11 bases align to TRBD2. V shed 4 bases, J shed 5 bases, and the junction held 10 bases outside the gene matches. This CDR3 is built from 17 residues. Germline V gene sequence: CDR1 LGHNA, CDR2 YSLEER.

This clonotype was detected a few times. This chain joins TRBV30 and TRBJ1-1; D uncertain. V lost 2 bases, J lost 6 bases, and 7 bases lay in between. This CDR3 spans 11 amino acids. Germline V gene sequence: CDR1 GTSNPN, CDR2 SVGIG (reference sequence). The CDR3 DNA reads TGTGCCTGGAGTATAAAGGCTGAAGCTTTCTTT. Encoded protein: CAWSIKAEAFF.

For this clonotype: A clone one base away is much larger, so this may be a read error. The chain combines TRBV10-3 with TRBJ2-3; TRBD1 might be the D (6 bases). The CDR3 contains 18 residues. Germline V gene sequence: CDR1 ENHRY, CDR2 SYGVKD. This CDR3 reads CAIPEGGTGFISTGTQYF. CDR3 nucleotides: TGTGCCATCCCCGAGGGCGGCACAGGGTTTATTAGCACAGGTACGCAGTATTTT.

The rearrangement links TRBV5-1 to TRBJ2-3; 8 bases are a match to TRBD1. CDR1 and CDR2 from the germline V gene are SGHRS and YFSETQ. The CDR3 consists of 15 residues. V gave up 6 bases and J gave up 1 base; unmatched junction bases: 7. The CDR3 bases are TGCGCCAGCACTCAAACAGGGGGTGGCACAGATACGCAGTATTTT. Translated: CASTQTGGGTDTQYF.

J is TRBJ2-7 and V is TRBV20-1, with TRBD1 matching 9 bases. This CDR3 comprises 14 residues. Trimming took 6 bases from V and 2 from J; bases not matched to a gene: 8. Looked up from germline, CDR1 is DFQATT and CDR2 is SNEGSKA (reference sequence). The CDR3, as DNA: TGCAGTGCCAACCCGGGACAGGGTGCCTACGAGCAGTACTTC. Translating it yields CSANPGQGAYEQYF.

The chain is built from TRBV20-1 and TRBJ2-4; the match to TRBD2 covers 11 bases. The J call is doubtful: the DNA matches TRBJ2-5 better. The CDR3 has 17 amino acids. Germline-derived CDR1 and CDR2 are DFQATT and SNEGSKA (reference sequence). Here the CDR3 DNA reads TGCAGTGCTAGAGCGGCCGGGACTAGCGGAAGGGGGGGGACCCAGTACTTC. The encoded protein is CSARAAGTSGRGGTQYF.

V gene TRBV12-3 or TRBV12-4 combines with J gene TRBJ2-2; no clear D. Trimming took 6 bases from V and 0 from J, leaving 14 bases between them. The CDR3 consists of 16 residues. The CDR3 loop is CASRQDKITNTGELFF. In nucleotides, the CDR3 is TGTGCCAGCAGACAAGACAAGATCACGAACACCGGGGAGCTGTTTTTT.

This clonotype was detected many times. This sequence joins TRBV7-2 and TRBJ2-5; D is ambiguous. CDR1 and CDR2 (germline): SGHTA, FQGNSA. The CDR3 is made up of 13 amino acids. V was cut by 5 bases and J by 5 bases, with 12 bases left in between. CDR3 bases: TGTGCCAGCAGCCCCCTATTTATGGAGACCCAGTACTTC. It codes for CASSPLFMETQYF.

J is TRBJ2-1 and V is TRBV5-1, with D possibly being TRBD1 (5 bases). This CDR3 contains 15 residues. Germline CDR1 is SGHRS and CDR2 is YFSETQ. The germline V and J ends were trimmed by 0 bases and 6 bases, with 13 bases remaining between them. CDR3 nucleotide sequence: TGCGCCAGCAGCTTGGCCGTTACAGGAAGCAATGAGCAGTTCTTC. It encodes CASSLAVTGSNEQFF.

Regarding this clonotype: This could be a read error, since a much larger clone is one nucleotide away. The rearrangement uses TRBV10-3 and TRBJ2-5, with D possibly matching TRBD1 (7 bases). This CDR3 comprises 11 residues. The germline V gene has CDR1 ENHRY and CDR2 SYGVKD. Trimming left V 10 bases short and J 11 bases short, with 17 bases between. CDR3 sequence: CATEGANEQYF. Here the CDR3 DNA reads TGTGCCACGGAGGGGGCCAATGAGCAGTACTTC.

This clonotype was seen more than once but under ten times. The chain is built from TRBV3-1 and TRBJ2-7, with 8 bases fitting TRBD2. There are 17 residues in the CDR3. The germline V gene has CDR1 LGHDT and CDR2 YNNKEL (reference sequence). V dropped 1 base and J dropped 4; count of bases not matched to a gene: 12. In nucleotides, the CDR3 is TGTGCCAGCAGCCAAGTTACTAGCGGAAAGAAGATGTACGAGCAGTACTTC. This translates into CASSQVTSGKKMYEQYF.

The chain couples TRBV7-2 to TRBJ1-1, with D unresolved. In germline, CDR1 is SGHTA, CDR2 FQGNSA. This CDR3 has 13 residues. V was trimmed by 6 bases and J by 5 bases, leaving 13 bases between them. This CDR3 reads CASSSDVRTEAFF. The CDR3 DNA follows: TGTGCCAGCAGTTCGGACGTGCGGACTGAAGCTTTCTTT.

This clonotype came up a few times. The gene calls are TRBV27 and TRBJ2-6, with D tentatively TRBD2 (7 bases). V dropped 2 bases and J dropped 4 bases, with 12 bases sitting between them. Per the germline V gene, CDR1 is MNHEY and CDR2 is SMNVEV (reference sequence). The CDR3 is 16 amino acids. The CDR3 reads CASSLVAGAGANVLTF. The CDR3, as DNA: TGTGCCAGCAGTTTAGTTGCGGGGGCCGGGGCCAACGTCCTGACTTTC.